Listed below are T cell receptor beta chains from one sample, sequenced in a study of multiple sclerosis patients with progressive multifocal leukoencephalopathy. Using immunoSEQ multiplex PCR, the repertoire was profiled, and TCRdb retains in-frame clones only, with some absent. This repertoire shows tens of thousands of clones, approximately 85% found once; its top ten account for 9.5% to 15%. This specimen consisted of PBMCs, obtained from a patient treated with natalizumab. These receptors were taken from a woman younger than 45 with progressive multifocal leukoencephalopathy. Both conserved end residues are part of each CDR3. The order of the fields is CDR3 length, J gene, clone size, V gene, D gene, CDR3 DNA, CDR3 protein. D genes are given only for firm matches. The size entry is marked missing in some rows and otherwise reads once, few, many or a size class.

length: 15
J: TRBJ2-5
size: NA
V: TRBV10-2
D: NA
DNA: TGCGCCAGCAGTGGGGAACTAGTGAGAGGGGAGACCCAGTACTTC
CDR3: CASSGELVRGETQYF

length: 13
J: TRBJ1-2
size: NA
V: TRBV19
D: NA
DNA: TGTGCCAGTAGTCCCCGGCCCTTCTATGGCTACACCTTC
CDR3: CASSPRPFYGYTF

length: 15
J: TRBJ2-1
size: NA
V: TRBV5-6
D: TRBD2
DNA: TGTGCCAGCAGCGCGGGACTAGCGGTCTACAATGAGCAGTTCTTC
CDR3: CASSAGLAVYNEQFF

length: 17
J: TRBJ2-3
size: once
V: TRBV9
D: TRBD2
DNA: TGTGCCAGCAGCAAGGGACTAGCGGGGCTTGAGGCAGATACGCAGTATTTT
CDR3: CASSKGLAGLEADTQYF

length: 13
J: TRBJ1-2
size: NA
V: TRBV30
D: NA
DNA: TGTGCCTGTCTCCAGTGGCAGGCGGATGGCTACACCTTC
CDR3: CACLQWQADGYTF

length: 14
J: TRBJ2-1
size: few
V: TRBV19
D: TRBD2
DNA: TGTGCCAGTAGTTGGGCTAGCGGTTACAATGAGCAGTTCTTC
CDR3: CASSWASGYNEQFF

length: 13
J: TRBJ2-2
size: NA
V: TRBV27
D: NA
DNA: TGTGCCATCGGACAGTTGAACACCGGGGAGCTGTTTTTT
CDR3: CAIGQLNTGELFF

length: 14
J: TRBJ2-7
size: NA
V: TRBV5-1
D: TRBD1
DNA: TGCGCCAGCAGCTTGCGGACAGGGGGCTACGAGCAGTACTTC
CDR3: CASSLRTGGYEQYF

length: 14
J: TRBJ2-1
size: NA
V: TRBV7-2
D: TRBD2
DNA: TGTGCCAGCAACGGACTAGTGTCGTTGCCCGAGCAGTTCTTC
CDR3: CASNGLVSLPEQFF

length: 14
J: TRBJ2-7
size: few
V: TRBV7-9
D: NA
DNA: TGTGCCAGCAGCCTAGACTTACAGGGTCGCGAGCAGTACTTC
CDR3: CASSLDLQGREQYF

length: 18
J: TRBJ1-5
size: few
V: TRBV12-5
D: TRBD1
DNA: TGTGCTAGTGGTTCGCGGACAGGGGGCAGAGGAAGCAATCAGCCCCAGCATTTT
CDR3: CASGSRTGGRGSNQPQHF

length: 13
J: TRBJ2-3
size: once
V: TRBV11-2
D: NA
DNA: TGTGCCAGCAGCCTAGGGACATACGATACGCAGTATTTT
CDR3: CASSLGTYDTQYF

length: 14
J: TRBJ1-4
size: NA
V: TRBV18
D: TRBD1
DNA: TGTGCCAGCTCAACCCCAGGGGGAAGTGAAAAACTGTTTTTT
CDR3: CASSTPGGSEKLFF

length: 18
J: TRBJ2-2
size: NA
V: TRBV14
D: NA
DNA: TGTGCCAGCAGCCAAGATCGACAGGAAAACCTAAACACCGGGGAGCTGTTTTTT
CDR3: CASSQDRQENLNTGELFF

length: 15
J: TRBJ1-2
size: once
V: TRBV7-2
D: NA
DNA: TGTGCCAGCAGCTTAGGGGTCAGAGCCAACTATGGCTACACCTTC
CDR3: CASSLGVRANYGYTF

length: 13
J: TRBJ2-7
size: NA
V: TRBV10-3
D: NA
DNA: TGTGCCATCAGTGACCCTAGTAAGGACGAGCAGTACTTC
CDR3: CAISDPSKDEQYF

length: 15
J: TRBJ2-3
size: NA
V: TRBV7-6
D: NA
DNA: TGTGCCAGCAGCTTAGCGTGGGCCAGCACAGATACGCAGTATTTT
CDR3: CASSLAWASTDTQYF

length: 14
J: TRBJ1-5
size: NA
V: TRBV19
D: TRBD1
DNA: TGTGCCAGTAGTGCTACAGGGGGATTCCAGCCCCAGCATTTT
CDR3: CASSATGGFQPQHF

length: 17
J: TRBJ1-2
size: NA
V: TRBV6-1
D: NA
DNA: TGTGCCAGCAGTGAAAATTTCTTTGGGGGGCAGCACTATGGCTACACCTTC
CDR3: CASSENFFGGQHYGYTF

length: 17
J: TRBJ2-5
size: NA
V: TRBV7-8
D: NA
DNA: TGTGCCAGCAGCTTAGGTAGAGGTGGCTTTAGCCAAGAGACCCAGTACTTC
CDR3: CASSLGRGGFSQETQYF